This TCR beta chain is from a study of blood T cell repertoires in COVID-19. Authors' analysis steps: Amplification of reference gene primers was used by the study to estimate nucleated cell counts. Repertoires were generated with immunoSEQ multiplex PCR, while TCRdb's copy carries only in-frame clones and drops some. V, J and clone size derive from that table, while D and trimming were established from the DNA sequence. The sample contains roughly 90,000 clones, about 82% of which appear only once. The sequence came from a human donor in a cohort sampled during active COVID-19. Material for sequencing was peripheral blood.

The CDR3 DNA reads as TGTGCCAGTAGTAGCGGGAGGGTTGGTGAGCAGTTCTTC. This codes for CASSSGRVGEQFF. This chain uses TRBV19 with TRBJ2-1; 9 nucleotides match TRBD2. The germline V gene encodes CDR1 LNHDA and CDR2 SQIVND (reference sequence). CDR3 length: 13 residues. The V and J ends lost 4 bases and 9 bases, in that order; junction bases with no gene match: 4.